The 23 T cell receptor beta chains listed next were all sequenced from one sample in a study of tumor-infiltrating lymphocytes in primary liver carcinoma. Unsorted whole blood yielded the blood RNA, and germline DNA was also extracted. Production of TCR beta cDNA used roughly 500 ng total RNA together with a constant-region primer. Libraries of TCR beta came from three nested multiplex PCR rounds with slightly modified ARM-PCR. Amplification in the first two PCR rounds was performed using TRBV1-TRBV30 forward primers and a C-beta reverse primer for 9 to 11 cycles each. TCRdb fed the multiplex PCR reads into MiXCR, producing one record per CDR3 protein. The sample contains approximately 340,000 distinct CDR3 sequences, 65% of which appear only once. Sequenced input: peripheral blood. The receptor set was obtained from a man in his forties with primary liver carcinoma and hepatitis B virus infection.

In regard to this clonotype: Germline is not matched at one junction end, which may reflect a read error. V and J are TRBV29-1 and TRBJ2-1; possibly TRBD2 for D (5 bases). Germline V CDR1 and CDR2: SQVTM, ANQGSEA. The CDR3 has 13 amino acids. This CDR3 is CSVVPIPTGEQFF. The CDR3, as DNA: TGCAGCGTTGTCCCCATCCCCACCGGGGAGCAATTCTTC.

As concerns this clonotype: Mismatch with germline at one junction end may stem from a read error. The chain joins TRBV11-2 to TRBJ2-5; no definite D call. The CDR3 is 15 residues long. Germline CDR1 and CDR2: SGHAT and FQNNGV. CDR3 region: CVSSPGYVKEETQYF. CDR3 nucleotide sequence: TGTGTCAGCAGCCCCGGATATGTGAAAGAAGAGACCCAGTACTTC.

The chain's CDR3 is CASNTMDNSYEQYF. CDR3 nucleotide sequence: TGTGCCAGTAACACAATGGACAACTCCTACGAGCAGTACTTC. The chain uses TRBV6-2 or TRBV6-3 and TRBJ2-7; D possibly corresponds to TRBD1 (5 bases). Germline CDR1 is MNHEY and CDR2 is SVGEGT. This CDR3 has 14 residues. The V end lost 9 bases, the J end lost 0 bases, and 15 bases lay between the germline ends.

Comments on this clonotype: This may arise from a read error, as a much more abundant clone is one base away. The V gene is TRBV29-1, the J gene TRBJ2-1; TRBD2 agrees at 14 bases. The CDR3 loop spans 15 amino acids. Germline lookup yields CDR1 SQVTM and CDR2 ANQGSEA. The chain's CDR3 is CSGGTSGSGYNEQSF. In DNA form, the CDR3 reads TGCAGCGGCGGGACTAGCGGGAGTGGCTACAATGAGCAGTCCTTC.

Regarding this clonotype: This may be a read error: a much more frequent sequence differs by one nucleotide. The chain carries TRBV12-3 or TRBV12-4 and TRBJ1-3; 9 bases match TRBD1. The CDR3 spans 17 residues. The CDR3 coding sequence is TGTGCCAGCAGTCTAGACACAGGGGGCTTCTCTGGAAAAACCATATATTTT. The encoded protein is CASSLDTGGFSGKTIYF.

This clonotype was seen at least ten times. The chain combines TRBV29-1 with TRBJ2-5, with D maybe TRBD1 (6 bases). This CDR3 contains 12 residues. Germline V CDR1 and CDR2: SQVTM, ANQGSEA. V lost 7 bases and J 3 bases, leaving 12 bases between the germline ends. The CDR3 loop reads CSGRRTEETQYF. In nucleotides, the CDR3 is TGCAGCGGGAGACGGACAGAAGAGACCCAGTACTTC. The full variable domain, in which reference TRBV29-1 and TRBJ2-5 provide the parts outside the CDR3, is SAVISQKPSRDICQRGTSLTIQCQVDSQVTMMFWYRQQPGQSLTLIATANQGSEATYESGFVIDKFPISRPNLTFSTLTVSNMSPEDSSIYLCSGRRTEETQYFGPGTRLLVL.

The CDR3: CAWKGFNGDSPLHF. The CDR3 DNA is TGTGCCTGGAAGGGATTCAACGGGGATTCACCCCTCCACTTT. V gene TRBV30 combines with J gene TRBJ1-6, with D unclear. Germline V CDR1 and CDR2: GTSNPN, SVGIG (reference sequence). Trimming cost V 4 bases and J 8 bases, with 15 bases left between them. The CDR3 is 14 residues long.

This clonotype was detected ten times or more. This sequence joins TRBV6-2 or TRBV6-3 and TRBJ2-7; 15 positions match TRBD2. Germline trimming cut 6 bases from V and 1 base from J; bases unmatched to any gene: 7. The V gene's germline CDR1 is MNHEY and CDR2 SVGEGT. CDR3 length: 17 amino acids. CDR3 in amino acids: CASRPGLAGGFSYEQYF. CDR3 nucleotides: TGTGCCAGCAGGCCGGGACTAGCGGGAGGCTTTTCCTACGAGCAGTACTTC.

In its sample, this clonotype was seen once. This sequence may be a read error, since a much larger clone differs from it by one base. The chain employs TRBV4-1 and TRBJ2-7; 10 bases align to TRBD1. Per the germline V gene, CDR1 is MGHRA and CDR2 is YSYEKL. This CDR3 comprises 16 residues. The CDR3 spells CANSQEKKGQGYEQYF. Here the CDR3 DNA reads TGCGCCAACAGCCAAGAGAAGAAGGGACAGGGGTACGAGCAGTACTTC.

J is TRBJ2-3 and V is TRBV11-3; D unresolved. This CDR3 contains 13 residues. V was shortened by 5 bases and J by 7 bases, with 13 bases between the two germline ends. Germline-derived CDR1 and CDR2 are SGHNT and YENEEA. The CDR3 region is CASSQSVPNTQYF. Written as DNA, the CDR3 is TGTGCCAGCAGCCAATCGGTGCCAAATACGCAGTATTTT.

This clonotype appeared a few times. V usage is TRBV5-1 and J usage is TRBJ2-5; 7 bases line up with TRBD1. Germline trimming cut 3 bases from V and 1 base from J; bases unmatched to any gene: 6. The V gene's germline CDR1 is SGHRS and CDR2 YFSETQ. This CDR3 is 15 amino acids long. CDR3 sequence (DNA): TGCGCCAGCAGCTGGATGGGACAGACCCAAGAGACCCAGTACTTC. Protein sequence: CASSWMGQTQETQYF.

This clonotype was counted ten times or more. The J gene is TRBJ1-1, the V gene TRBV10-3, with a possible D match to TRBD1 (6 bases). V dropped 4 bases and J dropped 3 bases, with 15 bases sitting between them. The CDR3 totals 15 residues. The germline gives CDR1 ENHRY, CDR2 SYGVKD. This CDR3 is CAISAGGRLDTEAFF. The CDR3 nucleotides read TGTGCCATCAGTGCTGGGGGGCGACTGGACACTGAAGCTTTCTTT.

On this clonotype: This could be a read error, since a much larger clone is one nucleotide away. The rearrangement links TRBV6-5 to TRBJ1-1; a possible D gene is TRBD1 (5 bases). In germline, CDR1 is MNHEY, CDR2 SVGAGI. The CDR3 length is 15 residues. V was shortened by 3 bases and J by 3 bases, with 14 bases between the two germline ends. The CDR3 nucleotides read TGTGCCAGCAGTTATTCCTGGGGCAGCGACACTGAAGCTTTCTTT. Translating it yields CASSYSWGSDTEAFF.

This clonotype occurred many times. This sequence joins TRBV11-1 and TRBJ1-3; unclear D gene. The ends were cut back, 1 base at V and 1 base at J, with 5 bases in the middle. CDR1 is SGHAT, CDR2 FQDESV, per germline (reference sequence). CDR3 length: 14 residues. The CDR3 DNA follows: TGTGCCAGCAGCTTAGAAACGTCTGGAAACACCATATATTTT. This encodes CASSLETSGNTIYF.

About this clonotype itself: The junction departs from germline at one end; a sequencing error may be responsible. The CDR3 loop reads CACSLVKGRENIQYF. In nucleotides, the CDR3 is TGTGCCTGCAGCTTAGTCAAGGGGCGGGAAAACATTCAGTACTTC. This rearrangement joins TRBV11-2 to TRBJ2-4; D possibly uses TRBD1 or TRBD2 (5 bases each). Germline V gene data show CDR1 as SGHAT and CDR2 as FQNNGV. This CDR3 spans 15 amino acids.

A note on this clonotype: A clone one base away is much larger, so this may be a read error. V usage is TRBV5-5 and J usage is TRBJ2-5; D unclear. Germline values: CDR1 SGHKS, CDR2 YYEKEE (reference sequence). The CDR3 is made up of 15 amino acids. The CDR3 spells CASSSYGPVQETLYF. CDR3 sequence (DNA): TGTGCCAGCAGCTCGTACGGACCAGTACAAGAGACCCTGTACTTC.

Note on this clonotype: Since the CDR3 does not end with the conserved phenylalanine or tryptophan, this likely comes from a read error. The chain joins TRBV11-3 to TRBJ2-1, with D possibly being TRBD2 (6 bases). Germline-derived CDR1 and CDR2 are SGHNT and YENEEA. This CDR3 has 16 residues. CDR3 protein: CASSLGGREIADEQFL. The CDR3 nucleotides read TGTGCAAGCAGCTTAGGAGGCAGGGAGATAGCGGATGAGCAGTTCTTG.

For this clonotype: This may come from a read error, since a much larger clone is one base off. DNA for the CDR3: TGCGTCAGCAGCCAAGGGACTAGCGGCCGCGCCACCGGGGAGCTGTTTTTT. This gives the protein CVSSQGTSGRATGELFF. The genes are TRBV4-3 and TRBJ2-2; 11 bases map to TRBD2. The length of the CDR3 is 17 residues. CDR1 and CDR2 (germline): LGHNA, YSLEER.

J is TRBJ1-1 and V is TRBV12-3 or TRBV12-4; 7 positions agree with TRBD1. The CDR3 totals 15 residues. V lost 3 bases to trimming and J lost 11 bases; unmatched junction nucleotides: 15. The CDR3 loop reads CASSFNSGGYSWAFF. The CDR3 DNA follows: TGTGCCAGCAGTTTTAATTCAGGGGGATATTCTTGGGCTTTCTTT.

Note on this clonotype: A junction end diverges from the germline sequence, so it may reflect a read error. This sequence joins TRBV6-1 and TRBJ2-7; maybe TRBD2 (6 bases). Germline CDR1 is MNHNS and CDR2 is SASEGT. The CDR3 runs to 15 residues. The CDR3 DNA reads TGTACCAGCAGTTCTCTTTCGGGGGTCTCCTACGAGCAGTACTTC. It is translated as CTSSSLSGVSYEQYF.

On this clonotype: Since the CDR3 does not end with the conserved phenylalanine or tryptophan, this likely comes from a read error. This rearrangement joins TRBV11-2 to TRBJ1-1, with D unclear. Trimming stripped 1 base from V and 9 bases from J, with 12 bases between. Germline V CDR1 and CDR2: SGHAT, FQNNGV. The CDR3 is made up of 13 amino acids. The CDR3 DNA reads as TGTGCCAGCAGCTTAGTAGATAACATTAAAGCTTTCATT. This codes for CASSLVDNIKAFI.

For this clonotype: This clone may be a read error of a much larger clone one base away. CDR3: CNVVKGWSYEQYF. The CDR3 DNA reads as TGCAACGTTGTTAAGGGTTGGTCCTACGAGCAGTACTTC. The chain employs TRBV29-1 and TRBJ2-7; D gene unclear. CDR3 length: 13 amino acids. The germline V gene encodes CDR1 SQVTM and CDR2 ANQGSEA.

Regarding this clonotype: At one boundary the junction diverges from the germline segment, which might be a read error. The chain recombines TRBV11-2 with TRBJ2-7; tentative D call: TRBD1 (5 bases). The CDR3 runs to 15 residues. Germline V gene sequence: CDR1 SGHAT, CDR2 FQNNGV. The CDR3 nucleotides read TGTGCCAGCAGCCTGAAGACAGAGTTTTTTTACGAGCAGTGCTTC. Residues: CASSLKTEFFYEQCF.